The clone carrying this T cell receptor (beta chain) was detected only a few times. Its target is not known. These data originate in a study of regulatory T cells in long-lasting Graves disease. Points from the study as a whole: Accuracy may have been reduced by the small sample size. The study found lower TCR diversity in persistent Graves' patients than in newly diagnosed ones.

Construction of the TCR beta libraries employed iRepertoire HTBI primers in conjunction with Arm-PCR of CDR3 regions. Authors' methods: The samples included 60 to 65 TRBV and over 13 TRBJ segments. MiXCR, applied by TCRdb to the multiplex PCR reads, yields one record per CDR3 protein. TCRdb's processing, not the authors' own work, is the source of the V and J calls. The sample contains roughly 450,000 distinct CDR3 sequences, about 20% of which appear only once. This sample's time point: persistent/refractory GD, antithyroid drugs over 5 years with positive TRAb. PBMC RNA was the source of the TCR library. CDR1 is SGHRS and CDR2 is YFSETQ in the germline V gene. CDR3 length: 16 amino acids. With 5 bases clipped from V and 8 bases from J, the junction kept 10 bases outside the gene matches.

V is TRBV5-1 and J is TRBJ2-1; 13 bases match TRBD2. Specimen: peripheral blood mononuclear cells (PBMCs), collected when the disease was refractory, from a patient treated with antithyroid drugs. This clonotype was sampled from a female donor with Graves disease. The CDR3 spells CASRGWTSGSSDEQFF. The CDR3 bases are TGCGCCAGCAGAGGGTGGACTAGCGGGAGTAGCGATGAGCAGTTCTTC.